The rows below give T cell receptor beta chains drawn from one sample of a study of regulatory T cells in long-lasting Graves disease. TCRdb re-called the multiplex PCR reads through MiXCR, storing one row per CDR3 protein. The sample records over 200,000 distinct CDR3 sequences, 18% being singletons. These records were also assigned to another study, of T cells in Graves' hyperthyroidism and ophthalmopathy.

Specimen: peripheral blood mononuclear cells (PBMCs), collected at new diagnosis, from a patient treated with antithyroid drugs. These receptors were collected from a woman younger than 45 with Graves disease. The CDR3 runs from the conserved cysteine through the conserved F or W. Each record gives: J gene, clone size, V gene, D gene, CDR3 DNA, CDR3 protein. A D gene is named only where the DNA matches it firmly. For some rows the clone size is stated as once, few or many, or as a class when expanded; others skip it.

>TRBJ1-4|many|TRBV12-3/TRBV12-4|NA
TGTGCCAGCAGTCCCCTTTTTGGGCTCAATGAAAAACTGTTTTTT
CASSPLFGLNEKLFF
>TRBJ1-1|many|TRBV11-2|NA
TGTGCCAGCACCGAGCGGAAGAGAGGGGGAATGAACACTGAAGCTTTCTTT
CASTERKRGGMNTEAFF
>TRBJ2-2|NA|TRBV25-1|TRBD1
TGTGCCAGCAGTAACAGGGGGAGGACTTCCGGGGAGCTGTTTTTT
CASSNRGRTSGELFF
>TRBJ1-2|many|TRBV11-2|NA
TGTGCCAGCAGCTTAGTGGGGGGGGCTGGTGGCTACACCTTC
CASSLVGGAGGYTF
>TRBJ1-5|few|TRBV2|NA
TGTGCCAGCAAGCAGGACGTTAATCAGCCCCAGCATTTT
CASKQDVNQPQHF
>TRBJ1-2|many|TRBV14|NA
TGTGCCAGCAGCCAAGCTAGGGGTCTTACTCTCGGCTACACCTTC
CASSQARGLTLGYTF
>TRBJ2-2|many|TRBV7-9|NA
TGTGCCAGCAGCTTAGGTGGCAGGGAATCCGGGGAGCTGTTTTTT
CASSLGGRESGELFF
>TRBJ1-6|many|TRBV12-3/TRBV12-4|NA
TGTGCCAGCAGTCGGAAGAGCTCCTATAATTCACCCCTCCACTTT
CASSRKSSYNSPLHF
>TRBJ2-3|many|TRBV2|NA
TGTGCCAGCTTGGATCAATTCGGGACAGATACGCAGTATTTT
CASLDQFGTDTQYF
>TRBJ1-2|many|TRBV29-1|NA
TGCAGCGCCCGTGTGGGTGATGGCTACACCTTC
CSARVGDGYTF